This T cell receptor (beta chain) comes out of a study of human T cells and chemical hapten exposure. Study-wide results and limits: Among expanded TCRs, significantly more large CDR3 similarity clusters formed than among controls.

This clonotype was seen ten or more times. Its antigen remains unidentified. One entry per CDR3 protein, called by TCRdb with MiXCR from the RACE reads. This table has 95,000 or so distinct CDR3 sequences, around 10% appearing once. Time point meaning: patch test 2, 6 weeks after DPC sensitization. The sample's treatment: therapeutic diphenylcyclopropenone sensitization with weekly scalp DPC. Someone pulled total RNA out of unfractionated whole blood. This clonotype was sampled from a woman aged 40-49 years with alopecia areata. Some clones in this sample may be carry-over from other donors' samples. This specimen consisted of whole blood, obtained in connection with sensitization to the hapten diphenylcyclopropenone (DPC).

Here the CDR3 reads CASSFLSNTEAFF. CDR3 coding DNA: TGTGCCAGCAGCTTTCTCTCGAACACTGAAGCTTTCTTT. The chain uses TRBV7-9 and TRBJ1-1; D gene unclear. The CDR3 sequence is 13 residues long. CDR1 and CDR2 from the germline V gene are SEHNR and FQNEAQ (reference sequence). Trimming stripped 3 bases from V and 1 base from J, with 6 bases between.